A few counts support the clone carrying this T cell receptor (beta chain). What it recognizes is unknown. The TCR alpha and TCR beta cDNA libraries, bearing sample barcodes and UMIs, were generated by 5'RACE using constant-segment primers. One entry per CDR3 protein, called by TCRdb with MiXCR from the 5' RACE reads. The profile shows about 110,000 distinct CDR3 sequences, over 15% of them singletons. The sample comes from a study of T-cell memory formation after mild COVID-19. Study summary: Each donor largely had its own TCR clusters.

General study results and limits: Pre-infection memory showed some responding clones, and this suggested that cross-reactive memory joined.

The CDR3 has 14 residues. V was pared by 5 bases and J by 6 bases, with 13 bases between. Germline CDR1 MGHDK, CDR2 SYGVNS. The sample taken for sequencing was PBMCs or a T cell subset sorted from them (not recorded which). This TCR was recovered from a man younger than 35 who had mild COVID-19 (a few samples of this study predate the infection). Cell type and time point are not known. The chain combines TRBV25-1 with TRBJ2-2; TRBD1 is a possible D gene (6 bases). CDR3 sequence: CASSTPSGAGELFF. As DNA, the CDR3 is TGTGCCAGCAGTACTCCCTCAGGGGCCGGGGAGCTGTTTTTT.